This T cell receptor (beta chain) was recovered during a study of Graves' ophthalmopathy and Graves' hyperthyroidism. As the template, RNA transcripts were used to amplify TCR beta CDR3 regions. The workflow started with a first-round RT-PCR run with HTBI primers and then moved on to a second-round multiplex PCR. TCRdb ran MiXCR on the multiplex PCR reads and lists one entry per CDR3 protein. The data show 450,000 or so distinct CDR3 sequences, around 14% seen once. This CDR3 has 14 amino acids. Germline V lookup: CDR1 MNHEY, CDR2 SVGAGI. V lost 5 bases and J lost 1, with 12 bases in between. The V and J genes are TRBV6-5 and TRBJ2-7; no definite D call. The TCR was taken from a woman in her twenties or thirties with Graves' ophthalmopathy. What was sequenced was blood. In nucleotides, the CDR3 is TGTGCCAGCAGTCTACCGACACCGTCCTACGAGCAGTACTTC. This encodes CASSLPTPSYEQYF.